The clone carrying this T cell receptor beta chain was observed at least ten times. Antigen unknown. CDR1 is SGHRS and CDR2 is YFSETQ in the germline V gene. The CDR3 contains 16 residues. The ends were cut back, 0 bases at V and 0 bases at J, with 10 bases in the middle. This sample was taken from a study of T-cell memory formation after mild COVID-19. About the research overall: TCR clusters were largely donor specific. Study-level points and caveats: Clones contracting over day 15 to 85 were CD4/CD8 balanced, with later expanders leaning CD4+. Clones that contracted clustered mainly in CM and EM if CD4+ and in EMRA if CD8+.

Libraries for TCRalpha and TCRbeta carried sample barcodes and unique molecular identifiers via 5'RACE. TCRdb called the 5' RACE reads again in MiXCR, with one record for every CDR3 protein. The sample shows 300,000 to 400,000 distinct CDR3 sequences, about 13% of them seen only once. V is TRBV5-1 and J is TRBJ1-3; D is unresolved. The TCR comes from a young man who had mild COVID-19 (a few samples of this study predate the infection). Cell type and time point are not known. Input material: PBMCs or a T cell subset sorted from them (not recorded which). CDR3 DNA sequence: TGCGCCAGCAGCTTGGGGGCTGACTTCTCTGGAAACACCATATATTTT. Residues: CASSLGADFSGNTIYF.